This entry lists 22 T cell receptor beta chains sequenced from one sample in a study of T cell repertoires in cytomegalovirus infection (dated by TCRdb to the late 2010s). These receptors' antigens are unknown. Sequenced using an Illumina HiSeq 1500. TCRdb ran its own pipeline on the public reads, namely fastp trimming at Q25 and MiXCR clone calling, and kept in-frame beta chains. Rows with a matching CDR3 protein are joined into one entry that keeps the most common DNA and genes. This sample is represented by some 700,000 distinct CDR3 sequences; around 32% of them were singletons. The ten largest make up roughly 18% of the sample. The treatment or condition label on this specimen signifies: in vitro stimulation with specific CMV peptide epitopes to enrich CMV-specific T cells. This sample comprised cultured PBMCs, obtained from culture after CMV antigen stimulation. These receptors were taken from a human donor in good health (CMV status not recorded). Some clones in this sample may be carry-over from other donors' samples.

The chain links TRBV15 to TRBJ1-5; 7 nucleotides align to TRBD1. This CDR3 has 16 amino acids. The germline V gene encodes CDR1 LNHNV and CDR2 YYDKDF (reference sequence). V shed 1 base, J shed 4 bases, and the junction held 7 bases outside the gene matches. Here the CDR3 reads CATSRVGQGVNQPQHF. In DNA, the CDR3 is TGTGCCACCAGCAGAGTGGGGCAGGGGGTTAATCAGCCCCAGCATTTT.

This clonotype was counted a few times. V is TRBV2 and J is TRBJ1-3; D unresolved. Germline V gene sequence: CDR1 SNHLY, CDR2 FYNNEI. Trimming left V 4 bases short and J 2 bases short, with 12 bases between. The CDR3 contains 15 residues. The CDR3 loop is CASSVRSAPGNTIYF. The CDR3 bases are TGTGCCAGCAGTGTCCGGTCCGCCCCTGGAAACACCATATATTTT. Full variable domain (outside the CDR3, taken from reference TRBV2 and TRBJ1-3): EPEVTQTPSHQVTQMGQEVILRCVPISNHLYFYWYRQILGQKVEFLVSFYNNEISEKSEIFDDQFSVERPDGSNFTLKIRSTKLEDSAMYFCASSVRSAPGNTIYFGEGSWLTVV.

The gene calls are TRBV7-6 and TRBJ2-1; D gene uncertain. V lost 2 bases to trimming and J lost 9 bases, with 8 bases between them. CDR1 and CDR2 from the germline V gene are SGHVS and FNYEAQ. This CDR3 has 12 amino acids. The CDR3 sequence is CASSLSLSEQFF. The CDR3 coding sequence is TGTGCCAGCAGCTTAAGCTTGAGTGAGCAGTTCTTC.

The rearrangement links TRBV6-2 or TRBV6-3 to TRBJ2-2; D ambiguous. From germline, CDR1 is MNHEY and CDR2 SVGEGT. V was cut by 0 bases and J by 6 bases, with 11 bases left in between. This CDR3 comprises 15 residues. The chain's CDR3 is CASSYSRTIAGELFF. DNA for the CDR3: TGTGCCAGCAGTTACTCGAGGACCATTGCCGGGGAGCTGTTTTTT.

This CDR3 is CASSYSIEHLYNEQFF. CDR3 DNA: TGTGCCAGCAGTTACTCGATCGAGCACCTCTACAATGAGCAGTTCTTC. The chain combines TRBV6-6 with TRBJ2-1; D remains ambiguous. The V end was cut by 0 bases, the J end by 3 bases, with 12 bases between. The germline CDR1 and CDR2 sequences are MNHNY and SVGAGI (reference sequence). The CDR3 totals 16 residues.

The chain joins TRBV24-1 to TRBJ2-1, with D hard to call. This CDR3 spans 16 amino acids. Trimming shortened V by 5 bases and J by 3 bases, and 16 bases separated the two germline ends. Germline V CDR1 and CDR2: KGHDR, SFDVKD. Here the CDR3 reads CATSVPVGLNYNEQFF. For the CDR3, the DNA is TGTGCCACCAGTGTCCCGGTAGGGCTAAACTACAATGAGCAGTTCTTC.

V gene TRBV7-2 combines with J gene TRBJ2-7; 8 bases line up with TRBD1. The ends lost 1 base at V and 4 bases at J; junction bases unmatched: 6. The CDR3 length is 15 residues. CDR1 SGHTA and CDR2 FQGNSA come from the germline V gene. CDR3 protein: CASSLDDRGWYEQYF. CDR3 coding DNA: TGTGCCAGCAGCTTAGATGACAGGGGATGGTACGAGCAGTACTTC.

The chain links TRBV6-2 or TRBV6-3 to TRBJ1-5, with 7 positions matching TRBD1. The length of the CDR3 is 19 residues. Germline loops: CDR1 MNHEY, CDR2 SVGEGT. V lost 2 bases and J lost 7; bases outside the gene matches: 20. The CDR3 nucleotides are TGTGCCAGCAGTTACCCAGGATTCTTTCAACCGGGACAGTCCCAGCCCCAGCATTTT. Protein: CASSYPGFFQPGQSQPQHF.

This clonotype was counted at least ten times. The chain has TRBV6-1 and TRBJ2-7, with 7 bases that match TRBD1. Per the germline V gene, CDR1 is MNHNS and CDR2 is SASEGT. CDR3 length equals 17 residues. Losses at the gene ends were 0 bases for V and 1 base for J; bases not matched to a gene: 9. The CDR3 nucleotides read TGTGCCAGCAGTGAAGCTATTTCGGGACAGCCTTCCTACGAGCAGTACTTC. Residues: CASSEAISGQPSYEQYF.

The rearrangement uses TRBV6-8 and TRBJ2-4; 8 positions match TRBD1. The V and J ends lost 5 bases and 3 bases, in that order; junction bases with no gene match: 6. The germline V gene has CDR1 MNHGY and CDR2 SAAAGT. The length of the CDR3 is 15 residues. CDR3 residues: CASSPTGDGKNIQYF. The CDR3 nucleotides read TGTGCCAGCAGTCCGACAGGGGATGGCAAAAACATTCAGTACTTC.

This clonotype was detected many times. The chain has TRBV7-2 and TRBJ1-5; a weak D match, TRBD1 (5 bases). V lost 7 bases to trimming and J lost 5 bases, with 12 bases between them. The V gene's germline CDR1 is SGHTA and CDR2 FQGNSA. This CDR3 spans 13 amino acids. Written as DNA, the CDR3 is TGTGCCAGCACCCTTTGGGGGGATCAGCCCCAGCATTTT. It is translated as CASTLWGDQPQHF.

This clonotype appeared a few times. The CDR3 sequence is CSAPNSGERQETQYF. Here the CDR3 DNA reads TGCAGTGCTCCGAATAGTGGGGAGCGCCAAGAGACCCAGTACTTC. The V and J genes are TRBV20-1 and TRBJ2-5, with a tentative D call TRBD2 (5 bases). Germline-derived CDR1 and CDR2 are DFQATT and SNEGSKA (reference sequence). CDR3 length equals 15 residues. V was cut by 5 bases and J by 1 base, with 17 bases left in between.

This chain joins TRBV11-3 and TRBJ1-6; TRBD1 is a possible D gene (5 bases). Trimming cost V 2 bases and J 2 bases, with 13 bases left between them. The CDR3 covers 17 residues. Germline values: CDR1 SGHNT, CDR2 YENEEA. This CDR3 reads CASSLNSGFTYNSPLHF. The CDR3 DNA follows: TGTGCCAGCAGCTTAAATTCAGGGTTCACCTATAATTCACCCCTCCACTTT.

The gene calls are TRBV5-4 and TRBJ1-6; TRBD1 matches 7 bases. Trimming cost V 1 base and J 8 bases; bases outside gene matches: 6. Germline loops: CDR1 SGHNT, CDR2 YYREEE (reference sequence). This CDR3 spans 15 amino acids. The CDR3 region is CASSLPGQKDSPLHF. DNA for the CDR3: TGTGCCAGCAGCTTGCCGGGACAGAAGGATTCACCCCTCCACTTT.

The V gene is TRBV11-2, the J gene TRBJ1-5, with D perhaps matching TRBD1 (5 bases). Germline CDR1 reads SGHAT; CDR2 reads FQNNGV. This CDR3 spans 15 amino acids. Trimming left V 4 bases short and J 3 bases short, with 13 bases between. The CDR3: CASSSSGTHNQPQHF. CDR3 sequence (DNA): TGTGCCAGCAGCTCCTCGGGGACTCACAATCAGCCCCAGCATTTT.

This clonotype was observed at least ten times. The gene calls are TRBV7-2 and TRBJ2-7, with D uncertain. The germline gives CDR1 SGHTA, CDR2 FQGNSA. The V end lost 1 base, the J end lost 3 bases, and 10 bases lay between the germline ends. CDR3 length equals 14 residues. The CDR3 loop reads CASSLDRVGYEQYF. The CDR3 bases are TGTGCCAGCAGCTTAGATAGGGTAGGCTACGAGCAGTACTTC.

This clonotype was detected ten times or more. The J gene is TRBJ1-5, the V gene TRBV27; the D is unclear. This CDR3 spans 12 amino acids. Per the germline V gene, CDR1 is MNHEY and CDR2 is SMNVEV (reference sequence). The germline V and J ends were trimmed by 2 bases and 7 bases, with 6 bases remaining between them. CDR3: CASSLKGQPQHF. The DNA for the CDR3 is TGTGCCAGCAGTTTAAAGGGACAGCCCCAGCATTTT.

The J gene is TRBJ1-1, the V gene TRBV7-9, with D maybe TRBD1 (6 bases). There are 17 residues in the CDR3. The V end was cut by 4 bases, the J end by 0 bases, with 18 bases between. Germline assignment: CDR1 SEHNR and CDR2 FQNEAQ (reference sequence). The CDR3 here is CASSSARPGQLNTEAFF. Written as DNA, the CDR3 is TGTGCCAGCAGCTCCGCGCGCCCTGGACAGCTGAACACTGAAGCTTTCTTT.

The sample holds a few counts of this clonotype. The gene calls are TRBV5-1 and TRBJ2-3, with no clear D. CDR1 and CDR2 from the germline V gene are SGHRS and YFSETQ. CDR3 length equals 15 residues. V was shortened by 6 bases and J by 5 bases, with 19 bases between the two germline ends. The CDR3 nucleotides are TGCGCCAGCACCTCCGTGGCCCGCCGCGGAGATACGCAGTATTTT. It translates to CASTSVARRGDTQYF. The full variable domain, rest sourced from reference TRBV5-1 and TRBJ2-3, is KAGVTQTPRYLIKTRGQQVTLSCSPISGHRSVSWYQQTPGQGLQFLFEYFSETQRNKGNFPGRFSGRQFSNSRSEMNVSTLELGDSALYLCASTSVARRGDTQYFGPGTRLTVL.

The chain links TRBV5-6 to TRBJ1-6, with TRBD1 matching over 9 bases. Germline loops: CDR1 SGHDT, CDR2 YYEEEE. J gave up 15 bases and V 2 bases, and 12 bases lay outside the gene matches. CDR3 length: 15 residues. The DNA of the CDR3 is TGTGCCAGCAGCTTCGGGACAGGGCCATATTCGGTCCTCCACTTT. It yields the protein CASSFGTGPYSVLHF.

There are many counts of this clonotype. The V call is TRBV20-1, the J call TRBJ2-3; D unclear. CDR3 length: 11 amino acids. The V and J ends lost 6 bases and 4 bases respectively, with 8 bases between them. CDR1 and CDR2 (germline): DFQATT, SNEGSKA (reference sequence). The CDR3 DNA is TGCAGTGCCTCACGGGCAGATACGCAGTATTTT. Its protein product is CSASRADTQYF.

The genes are TRBV7-9 and TRBJ2-5; D possibly corresponds to TRBD2 (6 bases). Trimming cost V 5 bases and J 2 bases, with 18 bases left between them. Germline-derived CDR1 and CDR2 are SEHNR and FQNEAQ (reference sequence). The CDR3 extends over 16 amino acids. The CDR3 loop is CASSPREVVGQETQYF. Written as DNA, the CDR3 is TGTGCCAGCAGCCCAAGGGAGGTGGTGGGTCAAGAGACCCAGTACTTC.